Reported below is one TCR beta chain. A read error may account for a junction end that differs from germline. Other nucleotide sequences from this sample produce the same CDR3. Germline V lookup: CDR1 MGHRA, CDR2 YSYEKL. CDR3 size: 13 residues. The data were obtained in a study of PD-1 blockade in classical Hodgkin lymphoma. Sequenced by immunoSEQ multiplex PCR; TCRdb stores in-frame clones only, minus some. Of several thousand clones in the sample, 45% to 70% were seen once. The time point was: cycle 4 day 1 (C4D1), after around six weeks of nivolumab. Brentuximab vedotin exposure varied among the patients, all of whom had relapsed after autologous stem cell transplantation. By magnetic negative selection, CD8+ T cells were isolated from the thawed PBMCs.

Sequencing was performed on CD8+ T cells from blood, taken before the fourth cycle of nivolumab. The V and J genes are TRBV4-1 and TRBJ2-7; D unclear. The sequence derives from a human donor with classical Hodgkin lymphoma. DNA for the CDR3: TGTGCCAGCAGCCAAGATTTTGAGTACGAGCAGTACTTC. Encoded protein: CASSQDFEYEQYF.